The next 5 T cell receptor beta chains were all read from a single sample in a study of T-cell reconstitution after alpha-beta-depleted transplantation in children. As it was prepared, the TCRbeta library received unique molecular identifiers. TCRdb recomputed calls from the PCR reads with MiXCR, one row per CDR3 protein. The sample consists of hundreds of thousands of distinct CDR3 sequences, about 23% of them appearing once. Material: PBMCs, mostly from graft donor cells, obtained 360 days after TCRalphabeta/CD19-depleted stem cell transplant. These receptors came from a boy under two years old who had a stem cell transplant for acute myeloid leukemia, so the T cells may come from the graft donor.

This clonotype was counted at least ten times. The chain recombines TRBV24-1 with TRBJ2-5; 11 bases agree with TRBD1. Per germline, CDR1 KGHDR and CDR2 SFDVKD. The CDR3 is 16 amino acids. With V trimmed by 2 bases and J by 5 bases, 6 bases remained unmatched. DNA for the CDR3: TGTGCCACCAGTGATTATCCTGGACAGGGGGCGGAGACCCAGTACTTC. It encodes CATSDYPGQGAETQYF.

This clonotype was observed at least ten times. This chain links TRBV20-1 with TRBJ2-7; possible D gene TRBD1, 5 bases. With 3 bases removed from V and 3 bases from J, the gap between germline ends came to 15 bases. The CDR3 consists of 14 residues. The germline V gene encodes CDR1 DFQATT and CDR2 SNEGSKA (reference sequence). The CDR3 region has the DNA TGCAGTGCTAGTGGTTTGTCCAGGGTCTACGAGCAGTACTTC. Translation: CSASGLSRVYEQYF.

The rearrangement links TRBV7-9 to TRBJ2-3, with TRBD1 as a possible D gene (6 bases). The germline CDR1 and CDR2 sequences are SEHNR and FQNEAQ (reference sequence). Deletions cut 4 bases from V and 2 bases from J, with 13 bases between. The CDR3 covers 15 residues. The CDR3 sequence: CASSYRTAHTDTQYF. For the CDR3, the DNA is TGTGCCAGCAGCTACCGGACAGCTCACACAGATACGCAGTATTTT.

The chain uses TRBV6-9 and TRBJ1-1; tentatively, D is TRBD1 (5 bases). Looked up from germline, CDR1 is MNHGY and CDR2 is SVAAGI. The V and J ends lost 4 bases and 0 bases respectively, with 12 bases between them. The CDR3 has 15 residues. Here the CDR3 reads CASSLQQAMNTEAFF. The DNA of the CDR3 is TGTGCCAGCAGTTTACAACAGGCAATGAACACTGAAGCTTTCTTT.

This clonotype turned up a few times. The junction does not match germline at one end; this may be a read error. V gene TRBV10-3 combines with J gene TRBJ1-1; 9 bases align to TRBD1. The CDR3 is 18 residues long. Germline V gene data show CDR1 as ENHRY and CDR2 as SYGVKD. The CDR3, as DNA: TGTGCCAGCAGTGAGTCTTTCCGGACAGGGGTTATGAACACTGAAGCTTTCTTT. It specifies CASSESFRTGVMNTEAFF.